The TCR beta chain described here comes from a study of CD8 T cells in ankylosing spondylitis. Findings and limits, study-wide: Earlier authors reported some of these motif variants in reactive arthritis synovial fluid and blood. From matched ankylosing spondylitis synovial fluid, disease-linked clones were reportedly recovered at significantly enriched levels. CD8+ disease-linked clones were present at relatively low frequencies in blood.

Quantitative 5'-RACE with molecular barcodes generated TCR beta libraries. TCRdb re-derived calls from the 5' RACE reads in MiXCR, one entry per CDR3 protein. This sample has some 30,000 distinct CDR3 sequences; 11% to 15% occur once, and the top ten carry 36%. This CDR3 comprises 14 residues. Deletions cut 3 bases from V and 3 bases from J, with 9 bases between. The germline CDR1 and CDR2 sequences are MDHEN and SYDVKM. This clonotype occurred a few times. Its antigen is undetermined. Sequencing used blood. The sequence was obtained from a male donor with ankylosing spondylitis or in good health (not recorded which). V is TRBV28 and J is TRBJ2-4; possibly TRBD1 for D (6 bases). The CDR3 DNA reads as TGTGCCAGCAGTTTCTCCAGGGGCAAAAACATTCAGTACTTC. This translates into CASSFSRGKNIQYF.